The 25 T cell receptor beta chains given below trace back to one sample, sequenced in a study of CD8 T cells in ankylosing spondylitis. In TCRdb, the 5' RACE reads were re-called with MiXCR into one record per CDR3 protein. This table holds about 350,000 distinct CDR3 sequences, 20% to 25% found once. Sequencing was performed on blood, either unsorted or a sorted T cell fraction (not recorded which). These receptor sequences come from a male donor with ankylosing spondylitis or in good health (not recorded which).

The sample holds a few counts of this clonotype. The chain joins TRBV10-3 to TRBJ1-1; D is uncertain. The V end was cut by 3 bases, the J end by 1 base, with 9 bases between. The CDR3 spans 14 residues. Germline CDR1 ENHRY, CDR2 SYGVKD. The CDR3 protein is CAISDWQSNTEAFF. In DNA, the CDR3 is TGTGCCATCAGTGATTGGCAGTCGAACACTGAAGCTTTCTTT.

V gene TRBV2 combines with J gene TRBJ2-5, with no clear D. The CDR3 runs to 16 residues. The V and J ends lost 2 bases and 2 bases respectively, with 15 bases between them. Germline assignment: CDR1 SNHLY and CDR2 FYNNEI. Written as DNA, the CDR3 is TGTGCCAGCAGTGAATGGATAGCCCTGGAACAAGAGACCCAGTACTTC. Its protein is CASSEWIALEQETQYF.

The chain joins TRBV7-6 to TRBJ2-7; D is unresolved. Per the germline V gene, CDR1 is SGHVS and CDR2 is FNYEAQ. Trimming took 1 base from V and 3 from J, leaving 13 bases between them. This CDR3 is 15 amino acids long. CDR3 nucleotide sequence: TGTGCCAGCAGCTTAGTACGTGACACGTTCTACGAGCAGTACTTC. This encodes CASSLVRDTFYEQYF.

J is TRBJ2-7 and V is TRBV12-3 or TRBV12-4; weak D call: TRBD2 (7 bases). The CDR3 sequence is 16 residues long. V was trimmed by 6 bases and J by 0 bases, leaving 18 bases between them. The chain's CDR3 is CASSRGGQDYSYEQYF. CDR3 nucleotides: TGTGCCAGCAGCCGCGGGGGCCAGGACTACTCCTACGAGCAGTACTTC.

The V call is TRBV10-3, the J call TRBJ2-7; D remains unclear. The CDR3 runs to 11 residues. Trimming took 6 bases from V and 4 from J, leaving 7 bases between them. CDR1 and CDR2 (germline): ENHRY, SYGVKD. The CDR3 reads CAISPGYEQYF. CDR3 in DNA: TGTGCCATCAGCCCAGGTTACGAGCAGTACTTC.

The sample holds a few counts of this clonotype. The chain has TRBV4-2 and TRBJ2-3; D is perhaps TRBD2 (5 bases). Per the germline V gene, CDR1 is LGHNA and CDR2 is YNFKEQ. V shed 0 bases and J shed 4 bases, with 14 bases lying between them. The CDR3 runs to 16 residues. DNA for the CDR3: TGTGCCAGCAGCCAAGATGGCCTAGCCTCCCCAGATACGCAGTATTTT. It is translated as CASSQDGLASPDTQYF.

The chain joins TRBV12-3 or TRBV12-4 to TRBJ2-1; 9 bases agree with TRBD1. The CDR3 runs 12 residues. J gave up 15 bases and V 6 bases, and 9 bases lay outside the gene matches. Written as DNA, the CDR3 is TGTGCCAGCAGCTCGCGGACAGGGGATCTGTTCTTC. Translated: CASSSRTGDLFF.

Only one count was recorded for this clonotype. The chain is built from TRBV7-9 and TRBJ1-1; D is possibly TRBD1 (6 bases). Looked up from germline, CDR1 is SEHNR and CDR2 is FQNEAQ (reference sequence). The CDR3 runs 13 residues. Trimming pared 4 bases from V and 2 bases from J, leaving 8 bases between. CDR3 coding DNA: TGTGCCAGCAGCTCAGGGGTTAACACTGAAGCTTTCTTT. This codes for CASSSGVNTEAFF.

In this sample, this clonotype turned up a few times. V gene TRBV28 combines with J gene TRBJ2-2; weak D call: TRBD2 (6 bases). V was trimmed by 1 base and J by 6 bases, leaving 12 bases between them. The CDR3 has 15 residues. Germline-derived CDR1 and CDR2 are MDHEN and SYDVKM. The CDR3 DNA reads TGTGCCAGCAGTTTATCTTTACTAGCATCCGGGGAGCTGTTTTTT. This gives the protein CASSLSLLASGELFF.

This clonotype appeared a few times. This CDR3 reads CASSLIEGGETQYF. The CDR3 coding sequence is TGCGCCAGCAGCTTGATAGAGGGAGGGGAGACCCAGTACTTC. This chain joins TRBV5-1 and TRBJ2-5; 7 bases map to TRBD2. This CDR3 spans 14 amino acids. Germline values: CDR1 SGHRS, CDR2 YFSETQ. V trimming: 1 base; J trimming: 5 bases; junction bases outside the gene matches: 5.

The V and J genes are TRBV5-1 and TRBJ2-7; D unresolved. Germline V gene lookup returns CDR1 SGHRS and CDR2 YFSETQ. Trimming left V 3 bases short and J 5 bases short, with 15 bases between. This CDR3 has 14 residues. The CDR3, as DNA: TGCGCCAGCAGCTCGCAACTAAGTACGGACGAGCAGTACTTC. Its protein is CASSSQLSTDEQYF. Using reference TRBV5-1 and TRBJ2-7 for the parts outside the CDR3, the full variable domain is KAGVTQTPRYLIKTRGQQVTLSCSPISGHRSVSWYQQTPGQGLQFLFEYFSETQRNKGNFPGRFSGRQFSNSRSEMNVSTLELGDSALYLCASSSQLSTDEQYFGPGTRLTVT.

This clonotype has more than one count but fewer than ten. The chain joins TRBV20-1 to TRBJ2-3, with D maybe TRBD2 (5 bases). Germline V gene data show CDR1 as DFQATT and CDR2 as SNEGSKA (reference sequence). V was clipped by 3 bases and J by 12 bases, with 19 bases between them. The CDR3 contains 13 residues. The CDR3 here is CSARPPLVPPQYF. The CDR3 nucleotides read TGCAGTGCTAGGCCCCCACTAGTGCCCCCCCAGTATTTT.

This clonotype was seen more than once but under ten times. The gene calls are TRBV20-1 and TRBJ2-1; 13 nucleotides agree with TRBD2. Germline CDR1 is DFQATT and CDR2 is SNEGSKA (reference sequence). The CDR3 length is 15 residues. The junction had 3 bases not matched to a gene; V was cut back by 5 bases and J by 2 bases. The CDR3 region is CSAPGLAGPYNEQFF. Written as DNA, the CDR3 is TGCAGTGCTCCGGGACTAGCGGGGCCCTACAATGAGCAGTTCTTC.

This clonotype was counted a few times. The rearrangement joins TRBV12-3 or TRBV12-4 to TRBJ1-1; unclear D gene. The CDR3 covers 13 residues. V was cut by 5 bases and J by 3 bases, with 10 bases left in between. The CDR3 reads CASSRDRDTEAFF. The CDR3 DNA reads as TGTGCCAGCAGTCGTGATAGGGACACTGAAGCTTTCTTT.

The gene calls are TRBV5-8 and TRBJ2-3, with 7 bases matching TRBD1. The CDR3 totals 17 residues. J lost 0 bases, V lost 4 bases, and 11 bases had no gene match. Germline V gene lookup returns CDR1 SGHTS and CDR2 YDEGEE. Here the CDR3 reads CASSTHLTGSSTDTQYF. The CDR3 DNA sequence: TGTGCCAGCAGCACGCACCTGACAGGGTCTAGCACAGATACGCAGTATTTT. Drawing the rest from reference TRBV5-8 and TRBJ2-3, the complete variable domain is EAGVTQSPTHLIKTRGQQATLRCSPISGHTSVYWYQQALGLGLQFLLWYDEGEERNRGNFPPRFSGRQFPNYSSELNVNALELEDSALYLCASSTHLTGSSTDTQYFGPGTRLTVL.

J is TRBJ2-3 and V is TRBV19; D is ambiguous. The germline gives CDR1 LNHDA, CDR2 SQIVND (reference sequence). The CDR3 is made up of 14 amino acids. V shed 9 bases and J shed 3 bases, with 16 bases lying between them. The CDR3 protein is CASADPMWTDTQYF. The CDR3 coding sequence is TGTGCCAGCGCGGACCCGATGTGGACAGATACGCAGTATTTT.

The chain couples TRBV29-1 to TRBJ2-4; 7 bases are a match to TRBD2. Germline V gene sequence: CDR1 SQVTM, CDR2 ANQGSEA. This CDR3 is 13 amino acids long. With 4 bases clipped from V and 5 bases from J, the junction kept 5 bases outside the gene matches. The CDR3 DNA follows: TGCAGCGTTGGAGGGAGGGAGGAAAACATTCAGTACTTC. Residues: CSVGGREENIQYF.

The chain joins TRBV12-3 or TRBV12-4 to TRBJ2-7, with D perhaps matching TRBD2 (6 bases). This CDR3 is 14 amino acids long. Trimming took 4 bases from V and 2 from J, leaving 12 bases between them. This CDR3 is CASSWGVSTYEQYF. In DNA form, the CDR3 reads TGTGCCAGCAGTTGGGGGGTATCCACCTACGAGCAGTACTTC.

The sample holds one count of this clonotype. This chain joins TRBV11-2 and TRBJ1-4; TRBD1 might be the D (6 bases). This CDR3 comprises 15 residues. Germline CDR1 and CDR2: SGHAT and FQNNGV. V shed 5 bases and J shed 8 bases, with 18 bases lying between them. The CDR3 DNA follows: TGTGCCAGCAGCAAGCACAGGGAGCGGGAGGAAAAACTGTTTTTT. It yields the protein CASSKHREREEKLFF.

This clonotype was found a few times. This rearrangement joins TRBV4-1 to TRBJ2-1, with 7 bases matching TRBD2. The V and J ends lost 0 bases and 2 bases, in that order; junction bases with no gene match: 4. CDR1 and CDR2 from the germline V gene are MGHRA and YSYEKL. This CDR3 spans 16 amino acids. The CDR3 region is CASSQDGRGAYNEQFF. The CDR3 coding sequence is TGCGCCAGCAGCCAAGACGGCCGGGGGGCCTACAATGAGCAGTTCTTC.

In this sample, this clonotype turned up a few times. The chain combines TRBV5-6 with TRBJ2-5; D tentatively reads TRBD1 or TRBD2 (5 bases each). This CDR3 comprises 14 residues. The germline CDR1 and CDR2 sequences are SGHDT and YYEEEE. V dropped 2 bases and J dropped 4 bases, with 12 bases sitting between them. The DNA of the CDR3 is TGTGCCAGCAGCTTCCGGGACGAAGGAGAGACCCAGTACTTC. This sequence encodes CASSFRDEGETQYF. Full variable domain (rest looked up from reference TRBV5-6 and TRBJ2-5): DAGVTQSPTHLIKTRGQQVTLRCSPKSGHDTVSWYQQALGQGPQFIFQYYEEEERQRGNFPDRFSGHQFPNYSSELNVNALLLGDSALYLCASSFRDEGETQYFGPGTRLLVL.

CDR3 residues: CASSYGADTQYF. In DNA, the CDR3 is TGTGCCAGCAGCTATGGGGCAGATACGCAGTATTTT. The chain is built from TRBV7-9 and TRBJ2-3; no reliable D call. This CDR3 is 12 amino acids long. Trimming stripped 4 bases from V and 4 bases from J, with 6 bases between. Germline CDR1 is SEHNR and CDR2 is FQNEAQ (reference sequence).

This clonotype was observed a few times. V and J are TRBV12-3 or TRBV12-4 and TRBJ2-2, with a possible D match to TRBD1 (5 bases). This CDR3 contains 16 residues. Trimming took off 5 bases at V and 5 bases at J, with 18 bases between the two ends. CDR3 sequence (DNA): TGTGCCAGCAGTCCGATGGGGCGATCACTTACCGGGGAGCTGTTTTTT. Protein product: CASSPMGRSLTGELFF.

The chain has TRBV12-3 or TRBV12-4 and TRBJ2-3, with unresolved D. The CDR3 consists of 15 residues. Trimming removed 4 bases at V and 0 bases at J, with 11 bases between. The CDR3 region has the DNA TGTGCCAGCAGTTCGGTCAGACTTAGCACAGATACGCAGTATTTT. Its translation is CASSSVRLSTDTQYF.

This clonotype turned up a few times. The chain has TRBV2 and TRBJ2-7; the D call may be TRBD1 or TRBD2 (5 bases each). The V end lost 6 bases, the J end lost 4 bases, and 10 bases lay between the germline ends. Germline V lookup: CDR1 SNHLY, CDR2 FYNNEI. This CDR3 is built from 12 residues. This chain's CDR3 is CASRKGEYEQYF. The CDR3 DNA follows: TGTGCCAGCAGGAAAGGGGAGTACGAGCAGTACTTC.